This note documents a single T cell receptor beta chain sequence. These data are taken from a study of shared T cell receptors in the human thymus. Per germline, CDR1 LNHDA and CDR2 SQIVND (reference sequence). The V gene end was trimmed by 4 bases and the J gene end by 5 bases; junction bases not matched to a gene: 6. This CDR3 has 14 amino acids. TCRdb's copy holds only in-frame clones and misses some; the assay was immunoSEQ multiplex PCR. The table shows about 660,000 clones, with roughly 90% occurring only once. In addition, the sample was reused for a study of human thymus T cells. That paper notes: Healthy Finnish infants having corrective surgery for congenital heart defects served as donors. Corrective cardiac operations yielded the resected thymus tissue. Overlap was high between thymic repertoires from unrelated individuals, as reported in related research.

This receptor was obtained from a boy less than two years old with a congenital heart defect. The V and J genes are TRBV19 and TRBJ2-5; the match to TRBD2 covers 8 bases. The sequenced material came from thymocytes. CDR3 region: CASSNSGDKETQYF. DNA of the CDR3: TGTGCCAGTAGTAATAGCGGGGACAAGGAGACCCAGTACTTC.